This entry lists 26 T cell receptor beta chains sequenced from one sample in a study of T cells in Graves' hyperthyroidism and ophthalmopathy. RNA transcripts provided the source from which TCR beta CDR3 regions were amplified. HTBI primers were the set used in a first-round RT-PCR of the TCR CDR3. TCRdb reanalysed the multiplex PCR reads using MiXCR and keeps one entry per CDR3 protein. This sample yields 45,000 or so distinct CDR3 sequences, of which 45% to 50% are seen a single time; roughly a third belongs to the top ten. The sample comprised peripheral blood or thyroid tissue (not recorded which). All receptors derive from a woman in her fifties or sixties with Graves' hyperthyroidism.

This clonotype has a count of ten or more. The chain recombines TRBV28 with TRBJ1-1; tentatively, D is TRBD1 (6 bases). From germline, CDR1 is MDHEN and CDR2 SYDVKM. CDR3 length: 11 amino acids. Trimming took 6 bases from V and 12 from J, leaving 14 bases between them. The CDR3 sequence is CASSRGPTTFF. The CDR3 DNA reads as TGTGCCAGCAGCAGGGGACCCACTACTTTCTTT.

Turning to this clonotype: Since a much larger clone is just one base distant, this may be a read error. This chain uses TRBV6-1 with TRBJ2-7, with a possible D match to TRBD1 (6 bases). Germline assignment: CDR1 MNHNS and CDR2 SASEGT. Trimming took 11 bases from V and 6 from J, leaving 20 bases between them. The CDR3 is 13 amino acids. The CDR3 region is CAAQMGAWGEQYF. The DNA for the CDR3 is TGTGCCGCACAGATGGGGGCCTGGGGCGAGCAGTACTTC.

The table lists this clonotype with a count of one. The J gene is TRBJ1-1, the V gene TRBV11-1; D gene unclear. The CDR3 is 16 amino acids. Between the trimmed V and J ends, which lost 8 bases and 1 base, there was a span of 20 bases. CDR1 is SGHAT and CDR2 is FQDESV in the germline V gene (reference sequence). CDR3 in amino acids: CASGPTRDRGNTEAFF. CDR3 coding DNA: TGTGCCAGCGGCCCCACTCGTGACCGGGGGAACACTGAAGCTTTCTTT.

In this sample, this clonotype is medium-sized. The rearrangement joins TRBV28 to TRBJ1-5, with D maybe TRBD1 (6 bases). This CDR3 comprises 13 residues. Germline V gives CDR1 MDHEN, CDR2 SYDVKM. V was pared by 6 bases and J by 1 base, with 7 bases between. CDR3 nucleotides: TGTGCCAGCAGCACAGGGAGCAATCAGCCCCAGCATTTT. The encoded protein is CASSTGSNQPQHF.

This clonotype occurred many times. The rearrangement joins TRBV7-2 to TRBJ2-3; 12 nucleotides line up with TRBD2. Trimming cost V 1 base and J 8 bases; bases outside gene matches: 10. The CDR3 runs 17 residues. Germline values: CDR1 SGHTA, CDR2 FQGNSA. The CDR3 region is CASSLGSSGRGSGTQYF. Written as DNA, the CDR3 is TGTGCCAGCAGCTTAGGTTCTAGCGGGAGGGGGAGTGGTACGCAGTATTTT.

The table lists this clonotype with many counts. This chain joins TRBV6-6 and TRBJ1-4; 7 bases align to TRBD1. CDR3 length: 15 amino acids. Germline-derived CDR1 and CDR2 are MNHNY and SVGAGI (reference sequence). V lost 6 bases to trimming and J lost 5 bases; unmatched junction nucleotides: 9. CDR3 amino acids: CASRQPMDRNEKLFF. The CDR3 DNA sequence: TGTGCCAGCAGACAACCGATGGACAGGAATGAAAAACTGTTTTTT.

This rearrangement joins TRBV5-1 to TRBJ1-4, with D uncertain. Trimming cost V 4 bases and J 7 bases, with 14 bases left between them. CDR1 is SGHRS, CDR2 YFSETQ, per germline. This CDR3 region has 14 residues. The DNA of the CDR3 is TGCGCCAGCAGCCGGGCTGAACGGGCTGAAAAACTGTTTTTT. It translates to CASSRAERAEKLFF.

The V gene is TRBV20-1, the J gene TRBJ1-4; TRBD1 is a possible D gene (6 bases). V lost 6 bases and J lost 8, with 19 bases in between. Germline V lookup: CDR1 DFQATT, CDR2 SNEGSKA (reference sequence). The CDR3 sequence is 14 residues long. The CDR3, as DNA: TGCAGTGCGACAAAGCAGGGGTTTGGAGAAAAACTGTTTTTT. It specifies CSATKQGFGEKLFF.

This clonotype was seen only once. The chain joins TRBV7-9 to TRBJ1-2, with TRBD1 as a possible D gene (6 bases). Germline V CDR1 and CDR2: SEHNR, FQNEAQ (reference sequence). This CDR3 has 14 amino acids. With 1 base removed from V and 7 bases from J, the gap between germline ends came to 13 bases. CDR3 protein: CASSLDWGHGGYTF. DNA of the CDR3: TGTGCCAGCAGCTTAGATTGGGGGCACGGTGGCTACACCTTC.

In its sample, this clonotype was seen many times. This sequence joins TRBV3-1 and TRBJ1-4, with TRBD1 as a possible D gene (5 bases). V was trimmed by 5 bases and J by 2 bases, leaving 12 bases between them. The CDR3 consists of 15 residues. The germline CDR1 and CDR2 sequences are LGHDT and YNNKEL (reference sequence). CDR3 DNA: TGTGCCAGCAGCGCCCCGGGACGGACTAATGAAAAACTGTTTTTT. Translation: CASSAPGRTNEKLFF. Complete variable domain (other parts from reference TRBV3-1 and TRBJ1-4): DTAVSQTPKYLVTQMGNDKSIKCEQNLGHDTMYWYKQDSKKFLKIMFSYNNKELIINETVPNRFSPKSPDKAHLNLHINSLELGDSAVYFCASSAPGRTNEKLFFGSGTQLSVL.

This clonotype was seen at least ten times. This chain links TRBV10-3 with TRBJ1-2; TRBD1 is a possible D gene (6 bases). Germline V gives CDR1 ENHRY, CDR2 SYGVKD. The CDR3 length is 16 residues. Trimming shortened V by 0 bases and J by 4 bases, and 15 bases separated the two germline ends. The CDR3 region has the DNA TGTGCCATCAGTGAGTCGGTTCTACAGGGATTCTATGGCTACACCTTC. It specifies CAISESVLQGFYGYTF.

This clonotype was counted many times. The rearrangement uses TRBV4-2 and TRBJ2-2; 8 bases fit TRBD2. The CDR3 runs to 17 residues. The germline gives CDR1 LGHNA, CDR2 YNFKEQ. V lost 4 bases, J lost 3 bases, and 10 bases stayed unmatched. The CDR3 bases are TGTGCCAGCAGCCCCAAGGAGTGGCGGGGGGACACCGGGGAGCTGTTTTTT. Residues: CASSPKEWRGDTGELFF.

The CDR3 DNA sequence: TGTGCCAGCAGCACACTAGCGGGAAAAGAGACCCAGTACTTC. It yields the protein CASSTLAGKETQYF. The chain joins TRBV7-3 to TRBJ2-5, with 10 positions matching TRBD2. V dropped 5 bases and J dropped 3; count of bases not matched to a gene: 3. Germline values: CDR1 SGHTA, CDR2 FQGTGA. This CDR3 is 14 amino acids long.

The V call is TRBV24-1, the J call TRBJ2-5; 10 bases match TRBD2. This CDR3 has 17 residues. Per the germline V gene, CDR1 is KGHDR and CDR2 is SFDVKD. V shed 4 bases and J 4 bases; nucleotides not matched to a gene: 11. In DNA, the CDR3 is TGTGCCACCAGTGACGAGGGGACTAGCGAGGGGATAGAGACCCAGTACTTC. It yields the protein CATSDEGTSEGIETQYF.

Ten or more counts support this clonotype. V usage is TRBV7-3 and J usage is TRBJ2-7, with D possibly matching TRBD2 (5 bases). CDR3 length equals 11 residues. The germline V gene has CDR1 SGHTA and CDR2 FQGTGA. Trimming took off 5 bases at V and 8 bases at J, with 10 bases between the two ends. The CDR3 is CASSDGGKQYF. Here the CDR3 DNA reads TGTGCCAGCAGCGACGGAGGCAAGCAGTACTTC.

The genes are TRBV28 and TRBJ2-3; D possibly corresponds to TRBD1 (5 bases). Looked up from germline, CDR1 is MDHEN and CDR2 is SYDVKM. V lost 6 bases to trimming and J lost 7 bases, with 11 bases between them. This CDR3 has 12 amino acids. CDR3 sequence (DNA): TGTGCCAGCAGGCTGGGGCAGCATACGCAGTATTTT. This sequence encodes CASRLGQHTQYF.

The V and J genes are TRBV4-1 and TRBJ2-5; no clear D gene. This CDR3 is built from 13 residues. CDR1 and CDR2 from the germline V gene are MGHRA and YSYEKL. The V end lost 4 bases, the J end lost 6 bases, and 12 bases lay between the germline ends. CDR3 sequence (DNA): TGCGCCAGCAGCCCAAGGGCAGGAAAGACCCAGTACTTC. Its protein is CASSPRAGKTQYF.

This clonotype was detected once. The V gene is TRBV20-1, the J gene TRBJ2-7; perhaps TRBD2 as D (6 bases). This CDR3 spans 11 amino acids. V lost 6 bases and J lost 6, with 12 bases in between. CDR1 and CDR2 (germline): DFQATT, SNEGSKA (reference sequence). The CDR3 loop is CSARLGSEQYF. CDR3 DNA sequence: TGCAGTGCCCGACTAGGCAGCGAGCAGTACTTC.

The chain combines TRBV10-2 with TRBJ1-2; D is unclear. The germline CDR1 and CDR2 sequences are WSHSY and SAAADI. The V end lost 6 bases, the J end lost 8 bases, and 10 bases lay between the germline ends. CDR3 size: 11 residues. CDR3 DNA sequence: TGCGCCAGCAGCGCGGGATTCGGCTACACCTTC. Translating gives CASSAGFGYTF.

The sample holds one count of this clonotype. This chain joins TRBV20-1 and TRBJ2-7; 15 nucleotides match TRBD2. CDR3 length: 14 residues. Germline V gene lookup returns CDR1 DFQATT and CDR2 SNEGSKA (reference sequence). The J segment lost 4 bases and the V segment lost 6 bases, leaving 4 bases of the junction unmatched. CDR3 nucleotide sequence: TGCAGTGCGGGGACTAGCGGGAGGTTGTACGAGCAGTACTTC. Residues: CSAGTSGRLYEQYF.

The J gene is TRBJ1-1, the V gene TRBV10-3, with unresolved D. The CDR3 runs to 15 residues. CDR1 and CDR2 from the germline V gene are ENHRY and SYGVKD. The germline V and J ends were trimmed by 6 bases and 0 bases, with 14 bases remaining between them. CDR3 sequence reads: CAISLTWTVNTEAFF. The CDR3, as DNA: TGTGCCATCAGCCTTACTTGGACGGTGAACACTGAAGCTTTCTTT.

This chain connects TRBV6-2 or TRBV6-3 to TRBJ2-2; TRBD2 agrees at 13 bases. This CDR3 is built from 19 residues. CDR1 and CDR2 (germline): MNHEY, SVGEGT. V lost 6 bases, J lost 1 base, and 11 bases stayed unmatched. The CDR3 DNA follows: TGTGCCAGCAGACACTCGGGACTAGCGGGATGGGGGAACACCGGGGAGCTGTTTTTT. Amino acid sequence: CASRHSGLAGWGNTGELFF.

The rearrangement links TRBV10-3 to TRBJ1-5; TRBD1 is a possible D gene (5 bases). This CDR3 is built from 15 residues. Between the trimmed V and J ends, which lost 2 bases and 0 bases, there was a span of 8 bases. Germline V CDR1 and CDR2: ENHRY, SYGVKD. This chain's CDR3 is CAISEGGNSNQPQHF. The DNA for the CDR3 is TGTGCCATCAGTGAGGGGGGGAATAGCAATCAGCCCCAGCATTTT.

This clonotype was counted ten times or more. This chain links TRBV7-8 with TRBJ2-7; 14 nucleotides line up with TRBD2. The CDR3 sequence is 19 residues long. Germline V lookup: CDR1 SGHVS, CDR2 FQNEAQ. J was trimmed by 4 bases and V by 5 bases; bases with no gene match: 16. The CDR3 protein is CASSRMGTSGSSSSYEQYF. The CDR3 DNA is TGTGCCAGCAGCCGAATGGGGACTAGCGGGAGTAGTAGTTCGTACGAGCAGTACTTC.

At least ten counts were recorded for this clonotype. This chain links TRBV6-5 with TRBJ1-1; 10 positions agree with TRBD1. The CDR3 length is 17 residues. Germline V gives CDR1 MNHEY, CDR2 SVGAGI. V lost 0 bases, J lost 4 bases, and 8 bases stayed unmatched. CDR3 region: CASSYSPGQGSATEAFF. The CDR3 DNA reads TGTGCCAGCAGTTACTCCCCGGGACAGGGGTCAGCCACTGAAGCTTTCTTT.

Concerning this clonotype: The junction shows a germline mismatch at one end, possibly a read error. The V gene is TRBV5-4, the J gene TRBJ1-1, with D possibly TRBD1 on 6 matching bases. The CDR3 is 13 amino acids. Germline V gives CDR1 SGHNT, CDR2 YYREEE (reference sequence). The CDR3: CASSSVQGPEAFF. CDR3 bases: TGTGCTAGCAGCTCCGTTCAGGGGCCTGAAGCTTTCTTT.